The clone carrying this TCR beta chain was found many times. Its cognate antigen is unknown. The sample comes from a study of breast tumors, draining lymph nodes, adjacent tissues. General study points: Tumor T cell lymph node origin was a supported hypothesis, not proven. Compared with lymph nodes, tumors were less diverse; compared with nontumor tissue, more. Luminal-like breast cancer showed significantly greater tumor-nontumor repertoire similarity than basal-like breast cancer did.

In TCRdb, the multiplex PCR reads were re-called with MiXCR into one record per CDR3 protein. This table has about 270,000 distinct CDR3 sequences, over 30% appearing once. Trimming removed 0 bases at V and 5 bases at J, with 11 bases between. In germline, CDR1 is SGHAT, CDR2 FQNNGV. The CDR3 has 14 residues. Breast cancer patients provided tissue from their axillary draining lymph nodes. This chain uses TRBV11-2 with TRBJ2-7, with D possibly being TRBD1 (5 bases). The receptor comes from a female donor with breast cancer. Some clones in this sample may be carry-over from other donors' samples. Material: axillary lymph node tissue. CDR3 sequence (DNA): TGTGCCAGCAGCTTAGAAGCAGGGCTCGACGAGCAGTACTTC. It encodes CASSLEAGLDEQYF.